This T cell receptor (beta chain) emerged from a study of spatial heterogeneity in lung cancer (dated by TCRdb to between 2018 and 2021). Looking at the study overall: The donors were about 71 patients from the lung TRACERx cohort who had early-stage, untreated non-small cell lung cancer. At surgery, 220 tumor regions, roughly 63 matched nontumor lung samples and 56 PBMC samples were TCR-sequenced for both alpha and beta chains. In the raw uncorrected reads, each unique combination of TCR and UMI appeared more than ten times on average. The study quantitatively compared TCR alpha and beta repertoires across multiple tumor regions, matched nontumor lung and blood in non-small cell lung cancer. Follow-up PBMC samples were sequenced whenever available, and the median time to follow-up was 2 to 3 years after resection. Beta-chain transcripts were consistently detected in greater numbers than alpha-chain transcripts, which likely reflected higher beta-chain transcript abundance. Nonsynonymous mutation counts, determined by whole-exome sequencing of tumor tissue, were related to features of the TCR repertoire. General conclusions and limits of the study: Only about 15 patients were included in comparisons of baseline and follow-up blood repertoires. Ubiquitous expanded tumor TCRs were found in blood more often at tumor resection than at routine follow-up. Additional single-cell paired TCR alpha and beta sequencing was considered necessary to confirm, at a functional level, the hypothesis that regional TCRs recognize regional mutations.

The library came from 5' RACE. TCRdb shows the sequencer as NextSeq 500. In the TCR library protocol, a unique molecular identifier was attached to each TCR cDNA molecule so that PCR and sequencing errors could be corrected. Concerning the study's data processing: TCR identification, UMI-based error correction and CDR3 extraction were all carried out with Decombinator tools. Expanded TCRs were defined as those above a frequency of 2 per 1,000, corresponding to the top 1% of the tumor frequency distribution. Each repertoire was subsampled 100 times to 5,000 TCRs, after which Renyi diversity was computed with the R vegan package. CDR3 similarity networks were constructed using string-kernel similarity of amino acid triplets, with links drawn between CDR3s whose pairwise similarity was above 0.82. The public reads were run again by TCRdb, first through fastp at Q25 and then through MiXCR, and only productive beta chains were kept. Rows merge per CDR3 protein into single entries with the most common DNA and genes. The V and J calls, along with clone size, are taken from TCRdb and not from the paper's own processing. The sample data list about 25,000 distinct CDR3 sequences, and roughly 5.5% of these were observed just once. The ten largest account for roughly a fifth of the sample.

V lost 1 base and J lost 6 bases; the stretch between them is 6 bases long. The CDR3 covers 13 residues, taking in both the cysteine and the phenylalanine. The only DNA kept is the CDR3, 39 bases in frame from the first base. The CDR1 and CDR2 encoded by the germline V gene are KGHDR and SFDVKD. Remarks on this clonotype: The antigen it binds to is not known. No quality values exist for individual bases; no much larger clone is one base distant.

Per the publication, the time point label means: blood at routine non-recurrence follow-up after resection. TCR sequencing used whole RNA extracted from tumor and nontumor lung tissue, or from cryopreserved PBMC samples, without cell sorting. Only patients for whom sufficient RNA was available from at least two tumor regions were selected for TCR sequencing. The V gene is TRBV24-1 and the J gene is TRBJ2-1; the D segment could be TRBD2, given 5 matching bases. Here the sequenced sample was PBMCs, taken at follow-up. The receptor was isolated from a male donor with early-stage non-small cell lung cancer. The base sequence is TGTGCCACCAGTGATTTCGAGGGCAATGAGCAGTTCTTC. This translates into CATSDFEGNEQFF.